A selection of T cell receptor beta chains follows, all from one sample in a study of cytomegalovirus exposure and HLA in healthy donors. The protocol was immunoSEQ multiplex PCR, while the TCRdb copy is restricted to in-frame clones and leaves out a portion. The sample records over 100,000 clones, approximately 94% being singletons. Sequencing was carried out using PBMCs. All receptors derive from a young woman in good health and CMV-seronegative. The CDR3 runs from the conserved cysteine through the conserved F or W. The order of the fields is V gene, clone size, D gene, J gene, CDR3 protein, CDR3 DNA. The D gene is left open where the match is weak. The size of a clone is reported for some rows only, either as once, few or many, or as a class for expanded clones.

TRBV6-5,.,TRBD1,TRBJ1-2,CASRKGTVANYGYTF,TGTGCCAGCAGGAAGGGGACAGTAGCTAACTATGGCTACACCTTC
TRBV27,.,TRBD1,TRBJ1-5,CASSLSGQGEGPQHF,TGTGCCAGCAGTTTAAGCGGGCAGGGGGAAGGGCCCCAGCATTTT
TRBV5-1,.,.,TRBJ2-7,CASSLEIRYEQYF,TGCGCCAGCAGCTTGGAAATCCGGTACGAGCAGTACTTC
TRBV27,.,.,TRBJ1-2,CASSATANYGYTF,TGTGCCAGCAGTGCGACAGCTAACTATGGCTACACCTTC
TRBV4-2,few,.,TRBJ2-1,CASSQEGRGYNEQFF,TGTGCCAGCAGCCAAGAAGGCAGGGGTTACAATGAGCAGTTCTTC
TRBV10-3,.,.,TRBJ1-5,CAISWTDSNQPQHF,TGTGCCATCAGTTGGACAGATAGCAATCAGCCCCAGCATTTT
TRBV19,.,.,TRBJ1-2,CASLNRDTYGYTF,TGTGCCAGTCTCAACCGGGACACCTATGGCTACACCTTC
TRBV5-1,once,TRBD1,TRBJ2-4,CASSRGQENIQYF,TGCGCCAGCAGCCGCGGACAGGAGAACATTCAGTACTTC
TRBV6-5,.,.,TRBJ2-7,CASSSDSAYEQYF,TGTGCCAGCAGTTCTGACAGCGCCTACGAGCAGTACTTC
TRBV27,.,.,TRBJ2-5,CASSYRVGETQYF,TGTGCCAGCAGTTACAGGGTGGGGGAGACCCAGTACTTC
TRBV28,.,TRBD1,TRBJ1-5,CASSTWDSNSNQPQHF,TGTGCCAGCAGTACCTGGGACAGTAATAGCAATCAGCCCCAGCATTTT
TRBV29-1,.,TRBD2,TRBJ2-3,CSVGTSGRASTDTQCF,TGCAGCGTGGGGACTAGCGGGCGTGCTAGCACAGATACGCAGTGTTTT
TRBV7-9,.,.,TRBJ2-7,CASSLDTVAGYEQYF,TGTGCCAGCAGCTTAGACACGGTTGCGGGATACGAGCAGTACTTC
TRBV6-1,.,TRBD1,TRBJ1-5,CASSGDRGGSQPQHF,TGTGCCAGCAGCGGGGACAGGGGCGGTAGTCAGCCCCAGCATTTT
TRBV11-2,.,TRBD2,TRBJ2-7,CASSLDSGGGNEQYF,TGTGCCAGCAGCTTAGATAGCGGGGGGGGTAACGAGCAGTACTTC
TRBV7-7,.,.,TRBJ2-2,CASSSGTSTGELFF,TGTGCTAGCAGCTCCGGGACTTCCACCGGGGAGCTGTTTTTT
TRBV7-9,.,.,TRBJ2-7,CASSSATGRDEQYF,TGTGCCAGCAGCTCCGCAACAGGGCGTGACGAGCAGTACTTC
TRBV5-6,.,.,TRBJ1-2,CASRAVIGGGYGYTF,TGTGCCAGCAGGGCCGTAATTGGGGGCGGCTATGGCTACACCTTC
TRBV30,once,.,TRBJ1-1,CAWSVDFSNTEAFF,TGTGCCTGGAGTGTAGACTTTTCGAACACTGAAGCTTTCTTT
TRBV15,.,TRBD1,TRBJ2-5,CATSRGTEETQYF,TGTGCCACCAGCAGGGGGACAGAAGAGACCCAGTACTTC
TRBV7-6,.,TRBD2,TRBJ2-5,CASSIGGGGETQYF,TGTGCCAGCAGCATTGGGGGGGGTGGGGAGACCCAGTACTTC
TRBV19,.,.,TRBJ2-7,CASSIGWEASYEQYF,TGTGCCAGTAGTATAGGGTGGGAGGCCTCCTACGAGCAGTACTTC
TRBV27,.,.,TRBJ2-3,CASSPYHGESDTQYF,TGTGCCAGCAGTCCTTATCACGGGGAGTCAGATACGCAGTATTTT
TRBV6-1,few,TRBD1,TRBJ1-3,CASSEGTALHSGNTIYF,TGTGCCAGCAGTGAGGGGACAGCACTCCACTCTGGAAACACCATATATTTT
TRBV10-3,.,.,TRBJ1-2,CAISESDFYGYTF,TGTGCCATCAGTGAGTCTGACTTCTATGGCTACACCTTC
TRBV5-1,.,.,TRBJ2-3,CASSPSLASTDTQYF,TGCGCCAGCAGCCCGTCCCTAGCATCGACAGATACGCAGTATTTT
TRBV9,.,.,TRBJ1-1,CASSQGLTGEAFF,TGTGCCAGCAGCCAAGGACTGACCGGTGAAGCTTTCTTT
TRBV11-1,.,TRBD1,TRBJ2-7,CASRGQDYEQYF,TGTGCCAGCAGGGGACAGGACTACGAGCAGTACTTC
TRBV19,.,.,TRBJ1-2,CASSITYSPYGYTF,TGTGCCAGTAGTATCACCTATTCTCCCTATGGCTACACCTTC
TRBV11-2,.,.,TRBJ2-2,CASSLEPRDSTGELFF,TGTGCCAGCAGCTTAGAACCCCGGGACTCCACCGGGGAGCTGTTTTTT
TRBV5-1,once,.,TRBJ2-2,CASSLEGTGELFF,TGCGCCAGCAGTTTAGAGGGCACCGGGGAGCTGTTTTTT
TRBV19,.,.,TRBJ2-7,CASSLTGTLEQYF,TGTGCCAGTAGTTTGACAGGCACGCTCGAGCAGTACTTC
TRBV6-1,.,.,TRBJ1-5,CASSGSSGGPPQHF,TGTGCCAGCAGTGGATCATCCGGAGGTCCGCCCCAGCATTTT
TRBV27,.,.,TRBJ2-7,CASSLRVGASYEQYF,TGTGCCAGCAGTTTACGAGTAGGGGCCTCCTACGAGCAGTACTTC
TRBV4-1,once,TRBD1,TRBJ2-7,CASSQGWGQRTGEQYF,TGCGCCAGCAGCCAGGGATGGGGACAGCGAACGGGCGAGCAGTACTTC
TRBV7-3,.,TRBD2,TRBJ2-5,CASSSAPLGGGEETQYF,TGTGCCAGCAGCTCAGCACCTTTAGGCGGGGGAGAAGAGACCCAGTACTTC